This is a list of T cell receptor beta chains from one sample in a study of blood T cell repertoires in COVID-19. Clones were sequenced by immunoSEQ multiplex PCR, and TCRdb holds only the in-frame ones, with some missing. Of over 55,000 clones in the sample, approximately 85% were seen once. The source material was peripheral blood. These receptors all stem from a human donor in a cohort sampled during active COVID-19. The CDR3 runs from the conserved cysteine through the conserved F or W. Each record gives: V gene, J gene, clone size, D gene, CDR3 protein, CDR3 DNA. A D gene is named only where the DNA matches it firmly. A clone size is listed for some rows: how often the clone was seen (once, few, many), or a class if it is expanded.

v_gene: TRBV19
j_gene: TRBJ1-1
abundance: .
d_gene: TRBD1
CDR3aa: CASQYRGQNTEAFF
CDR3nt: TGTGCCAGTCAATACAGGGGGCAGAACACTGAAGCTTTCTTT

v_gene: TRBV19
j_gene: TRBJ1-3
abundance: .
d_gene: .
CDR3aa: CASSIVGGAGNTIYF
CDR3nt: TGTGCCAGTAGTATAGTTGGCGGCGCCGGAAACACCATATATTTT

v_gene: TRBV7-2
j_gene: TRBJ2-7
abundance: .
d_gene: .
CDR3aa: CASSLVQGLAYEQYF
CDR3nt: TGTGCCAGCAGCTTAGTTCAGGGCCTCGCCTACGAGCAGTACTTC

v_gene: TRBV28
j_gene: TRBJ2-7
abundance: .
d_gene: TRBD2
CDR3aa: CASSLTSGRPEQYF
CDR3nt: TGTGCCAGCAGTTTAACGAGCGGGAGACCCGAGCAGTACTTC

v_gene: TRBV2
j_gene: TRBJ1-2
abundance: .
d_gene: .
CDR3aa: CASYRNYGYTF
CDR3nt: TGTGCCAGCTACAGGAACTATGGCTACACCTTC

v_gene: TRBV7-9
j_gene: TRBJ2-5
abundance: .
d_gene: .
CDR3aa: CASSWDSPVGTQYF
CDR3nt: TGTGCCAGCAGCTGGGACTCCCCAGTGGGGACCCAGTACTTC

v_gene: TRBV7-9
j_gene: TRBJ2-2
abundance: .
d_gene: TRBD1
CDR3aa: CASSFLRTGTGELFF
CDR3nt: TGTGCCAGCAGCTTTCTGAGGACAGGGACCGGGGAGCTGTTTTTT

v_gene: TRBV5-4
j_gene: TRBJ2-5
abundance: .
d_gene: TRBD2
CDR3aa: CASSLAGREETQYF
CDR3nt: TGTGCCAGCAGCCTAGCGGGGAGGGAAGAGACCCAGTACTTC

v_gene: TRBV27
j_gene: TRBJ2-3
abundance: .
d_gene: .
CDR3aa: CASKQPQGTQYF
CDR3nt: TGTGCCAGCAAACAGCCCCAGGGTACGCAGTATTTT

v_gene: TRBV4-1
j_gene: TRBJ2-3
abundance: once
d_gene: .
CDR3aa: CASSSRTGRADTQYF
CDR3nt: TGCGCCAGCAGCTCACGGACAGGGAGGGCAGATACGCAGTATTTT

v_gene: TRBV11-2
j_gene: TRBJ2-3
abundance: once
d_gene: .
CDR3aa: CASSLLYTDTQYF
CDR3nt: TGTGCCAGCAGCTTACTTTACACAGATACGCAGTATTTT

v_gene: TRBV6-5
j_gene: TRBJ2-5
abundance: .
d_gene: TRBD1
CDR3aa: CASSYGDRQETQYF
CDR3nt: TGTGCCAGCAGTTACGGGGACAGACAAGAGACCCAGTACTTC

v_gene: TRBV6-1
j_gene: TRBJ2-7
abundance: .
d_gene: TRBD2
CDR3aa: CASSERLAGEQYF
CDR3nt: TGTGCCAGCAGTGAACGACTAGCCGGCGAGCAGTACTTC

v_gene: TRBV19
j_gene: TRBJ2-7
abundance: .
d_gene: TRBD2
CDR3aa: CASSKAGSSYEQYF
CDR3nt: TGTGCCAGTAGTAAAGCGGGGAGCTCCTACGAGCAGTACTTC

v_gene: TRBV15
j_gene: TRBJ2-1
abundance: .
d_gene: TRBD2
CDR3aa: CATSPGTSGRYEQFF
CDR3nt: TGTGCCACCAGCCCCGGGACTAGCGGGAGGTATGAGCAGTTCTTC

v_gene: TRBV4-2
j_gene: TRBJ2-3
abundance: .
d_gene: .
CDR3aa: CASTSHTDTQYF
CDR3nt: TGTGCCAGCACTAGTCACACAGATACGCAGTATTTT

v_gene: TRBV6-5
j_gene: TRBJ2-5
abundance: .
d_gene: .
CDR3aa: CASSPGVETQYF
CDR3nt: TGTGCCAGCAGCCCAGGGGTCGAGACCCAGTACTTC

v_gene: TRBV24-1
j_gene: TRBJ2-2
abundance: .
d_gene: .
CDR3aa: CATSVYGELFF
CDR3nt: TGTGCCACCAGTGTATACGGGGAGCTGTTTTTT

v_gene: TRBV9
j_gene: TRBJ1-2
abundance: .
d_gene: .
CDR3aa: CASSVGAGRGGYTF
CDR3nt: TGTGCCAGCAGCGTAGGGGCGGGGAGAGGTGGCTACACCTTC

v_gene: TRBV21-1
j_gene: TRBJ2-2
abundance: .
d_gene: .
CDR3aa: CASSKAPRNRGPGELFF
CDR3nt: TGTGCCAGCAGCAAGGCCCCCCGAAACAGGGGGCCCGGGGAGCTGTTTTTT

v_gene: TRBV7-9
j_gene: TRBJ2-7
abundance: .
d_gene: .
CDR3aa: CASTPNALLSYEQYF
CDR3nt: TGTGCCAGCACCCCAAACGCTCTGCTATCCTACGAGCAGTACTTC

v_gene: TRBV19
j_gene: TRBJ1-5
abundance: few
d_gene: .
CDR3aa: CASSIGQVLNQPQHF
CDR3nt: TGTGCCAGTAGTATTGGGCAGGTTTTAAATCAGCCCCAGCATTTT

v_gene: TRBV29-1
j_gene: TRBJ2-7
abundance: .
d_gene: TRBD1
CDR3aa: CSARMTGWEQYF
CDR3nt: TGCAGCGCCAGAATGACAGGGTGGGAGCAGTACTTC

v_gene: TRBV5-6
j_gene: TRBJ2-2
abundance: few
d_gene: TRBD2
CDR3aa: CASSGGLAGGTGELFF
CDR3nt: TGTGCCAGCAGTGGGGGACTAGCGGGAGGCACCGGGGAGCTGTTTTTT

v_gene: TRBV7-8
j_gene: TRBJ2-2
abundance: .
d_gene: TRBD2
CDR3aa: CASHRAGGPGELFF
CDR3nt: TGTGCCAGCCACCGGGCGGGAGGGCCCGGGGAGCTGTTTTTT

v_gene: TRBV7-9
j_gene: TRBJ2-1
abundance: .
d_gene: .
CDR3aa: CASSLASSDNEQFF
CDR3nt: TGTGCCAGCAGCTTAGCCTCTAGCGACAATGAGCAGTTCTTC

v_gene: TRBV6-6
j_gene: TRBJ1-2
abundance: .
d_gene: .
CDR3aa: CASSYAQAVYGYTF
CDR3nt: TGTGCCAGCAGTTACGCACAGGCCGTCTATGGCTACACCTTC

v_gene: TRBV7-2
j_gene: TRBJ1-2
abundance: .
d_gene: TRBD1
CDR3aa: CASSTIGTGGGSNYGYTF
CDR3nt: TGTGCCAGCAGCACGATTGGGACAGGGGGAGGTTCTAACTATGGCTACACCTTC

v_gene: TRBV10-3
j_gene: TRBJ2-5
abundance: .
d_gene: TRBD2
CDR3aa: CAISAAGGDGTQYF
CDR3nt: TGTGCCATCAGTGCCGCGGGGGGGGATGGGACCCAGTACTTC

v_gene: TRBV11-2
j_gene: TRBJ2-7
abundance: .
d_gene: .
CDR3aa: CASSLSGRHYEQYF
CDR3nt: TGTGCCAGCAGCTTATCCGGCAGACACTACGAGCAGTACTTC

v_gene: TRBV15
j_gene: TRBJ2-5
abundance: .
d_gene: TRBD1
CDR3aa: CATSLRTGSETQYF
CDR3nt: TGTGCCACCAGTCTGAGGACAGGGTCAGAGACCCAGTACTTC

v_gene: TRBV27
j_gene: TRBJ2-1
abundance: .
d_gene: .
CDR3aa: CASSFQAVFNEQFF
CDR3nt: TGTGCCAGCAGTTTTCAAGCGGTGTTCAATGAGCAGTTCTTC

v_gene: TRBV7-2
j_gene: TRBJ2-7
abundance: .
d_gene: TRBD1
CDR3aa: CASSGDRGAYEQYF
CDR3nt: TGTGCCAGCAGCGGCGACAGGGGGGCCTACGAGCAGTACTTC

v_gene: TRBV5-1
j_gene: TRBJ2-2
abundance: .
d_gene: TRBD2
CDR3aa: CASSLRLAGGTGELFF
CDR3nt: TGCGCCAGCAGCCTCCGTTTAGCGGGAGGTACCGGGGAGCTGTTTTTT

v_gene: TRBV7-2
j_gene: TRBJ2-7
abundance: .
d_gene: TRBD2
CDR3aa: CASRRAGGFEQYF
CDR3nt: TGTGCCAGCAGGAGGGCGGGAGGGTTTGAGCAGTACTTC

v_gene: TRBV18
j_gene: TRBJ2-7
abundance: .
d_gene: TRBD2
CDR3aa: CASSPGTSGNNEQYF
CDR3nt: TGTGCCAGCTCCCCTGGGACTAGCGGGAACAACGAGCAGTACTTC

v_gene: TRBV5-5
j_gene: TRBJ2-7
abundance: .
d_gene: .
CDR3aa: CASSFPAGTYEQYF
CDR3nt: TGTGCCAGCAGCTTTCCGGCAGGGACTTACGAGCAGTACTTC

v_gene: TRBV2
j_gene: TRBJ2-3
abundance: once
d_gene: .
CDR3aa: CASSEALKARHGADTQYF
CDR3nt: TGTGCCAGCAGTGAAGCGCTTAAGGCCCGCCACGGGGCAGATACGCAGTATTTT

v_gene: TRBV3-1/TRBV3-2
j_gene: TRBJ1-3
abundance: .
d_gene: .
CDR3aa: CASSQHGGPSGNTIYF
CDR3nt: TGTGCCAGCAGCCAACACGGGGGACCCTCTGGAAACACCATATATTTT

v_gene: TRBV5-1
j_gene: TRBJ2-1
abundance: .
d_gene: .
CDR3aa: CASSLQGDTYNEQFF
CDR3nt: TGCGCCAGCAGCTTACAGGGCGATACGTACAATGAGCAGTTCTTC

v_gene: TRBV7-2
j_gene: TRBJ1-1
abundance: .
d_gene: .
CDR3aa: CASSLAGPAVDTEAFF
CDR3nt: TGTGCCAGCAGCCTCGCGGGCCCTGCGGTAGACACTGAAGCTTTCTTT

v_gene: TRBV7-6
j_gene: TRBJ2-7
abundance: few
d_gene: .
CDR3aa: CASSLGPQGSKQYF
CDR3nt: TGTGCCAGCAGCTTAGGGCCGCAGGGCAGTAAGCAGTACTTC

v_gene: TRBV5-1
j_gene: TRBJ1-1
abundance: .
d_gene: TRBD1
CDR3aa: CASRRQGNMNTEAFF
CDR3nt: TGCGCCAGCAGACGACAGGGGAACATGAACACTGAAGCTTTCTTT

v_gene: TRBV24-1
j_gene: TRBJ1-1
abundance: .
d_gene: .
CDR3aa: CATRLRADTEAFF
CDR3nt: TGTGCCACCAGACTCAGGGCGGACACTGAAGCTTTCTTT

v_gene: TRBV24-1
j_gene: TRBJ2-5
abundance: .
d_gene: TRBD1
CDR3aa: CATSDLGTGKETQYF
CDR3nt: TGTGCCACCAGTGATCTTGGGACAGGAAAAGAGACCCAGTACTTC

v_gene: TRBV5-4
j_gene: TRBJ2-7
abundance: .
d_gene: TRBD1
CDR3aa: CASSLWDRGHEQYF
CDR3nt: TGTGCCAGCAGCTTGTGGGACAGGGGTCACGAGCAGTACTTC

v_gene: TRBV10-3
j_gene: TRBJ1-4
abundance: .
d_gene: .
CDR3aa: CAISERGGLRNEKLFF
CDR3nt: TGTGCCATCAGTGAGAGGGGGGGACTGCGTAATGAAAAACTGTTTTTT

v_gene: TRBV7-6
j_gene: TRBJ2-2
abundance: .
d_gene: .
CDR3aa: CASSFQNPNTGELFF
CDR3nt: TGTGCCAGCAGCTTCCAGAACCCGAACACCGGGGAGCTGTTTTTT

v_gene: TRBV11-2
j_gene: TRBJ2-7
abundance: .
d_gene: TRBD2
CDR3aa: CASSLEWGRASYEQYF
CDR3nt: TGTGCCAGCAGCTTAGAATGGGGGAGGGCCTCCTACGAGCAGTACTTC

v_gene: TRBV29-1
j_gene: TRBJ2-7
abundance: .
d_gene: .
CDR3aa: CSAEFRNEQYF
CDR3nt: TGCAGCGCTGAATTTAGAAACGAGCAGTACTTC

v_gene: TRBV10-2
j_gene: TRBJ2-1
abundance: .
d_gene: .
CDR3aa: CASSDSGSMGEQFF
CDR3nt: TGCGCCAGCAGTGACTCGGGTAGTATGGGTGAGCAGTTCTTC

v_gene: TRBV5-1
j_gene: TRBJ1-1
abundance: .
d_gene: .
CDR3aa: CASSYRTNTEAFF
CDR3nt: TGCGCCAGCAGCTACAGGACGAACACTGAAGCTTTCTTT

v_gene: TRBV5-1
j_gene: TRBJ2-1
abundance: .
d_gene: .
CDR3aa: CASSSQGAGLAPSSYNEQFF
CDR3nt: TGCGCCAGCAGCTCCCAGGGGGCTGGACTAGCGCCCAGCTCCTACAATGAGCAGTTCTTC

v_gene: TRBV27
j_gene: TRBJ2-1
abundance: .
d_gene: TRBD1
CDR3aa: CASRGTVRDNEQFF
CDR3nt: TGTGCCAGCAGGGGGACAGTCCGGGACAATGAGCAGTTCTTC